This TCR beta chain stems from a study of CD8 T cells in ankylosing spondylitis. Study results and limitations: About 8 highly homologous variants made up a TCR beta motif, and this motif appeared characteristic of ankylosing spondylitis blood. With a CD8+ phenotype, disease-linked clones were relatively rare in peripheral blood. Existing reports had already noted some motif variants in reactive arthritis synovial fluid and blood.

The germline V gene has CDR1 ENHRY and CDR2 SYGVKD. The CDR3 loop spans 14 amino acids. Losses at the gene ends were 9 bases for V and 2 bases for J; bases not matched to a gene: 3. This clonotype has more than one count but fewer than ten. The target antigen is unknown. Quantitative 5'-RACE was performed with molecular barcodes, and it yielded the TCR beta libraries. MiXCR, run by TCRdb on the 5' RACE reads, gives a single entry per CDR3 protein. The sample records a few hundred thousand distinct CDR3 sequences, 8% being singletons. The chain has TRBV10-3 and TRBJ2-5; 13 bases are shared with TRBD2. The TCR comes from a male donor with ankylosing spondylitis. The sample was blood, either unsorted or a sorted T cell fraction (not recorded which). The CDR3 loop is CAIGTSGKQETQYF. CDR3 DNA: TGTGCCATAGGGACTAGCGGGAAACAAGAGACCCAGTACTTC.